What follows are 27 T cell receptor beta chains derived from one specimen sequenced in a study of shared clonotypes between healthy human individuals. Assay: immunoSEQ multiplex PCR; the TCRdb copy retains only in-frame clones and omits some. This table has under 2,500,000 clones, 90% to 96% appearing once. Sequenced material: naive CD4+ T cells sorted from blood. The subset denotes: CD45RA+ positively selected. These receptors originate from a man between 18 and 35 years old in good health.

This sequence joins TRBV11-3 and TRBJ2-6; unclear D gene. This CDR3 has 20 amino acids. Per the germline V gene, CDR1 is SGHNT and CDR2 is YENEEA. Trimming stripped 4 bases from V and 0 bases from J, with 22 bases between. The CDR3 sequence is CASSYFAFTQGDSGANVLTF. DNA for the CDR3: TGTGCCAGCAGCTATTTTGCATTTACACAAGGAGACTCTGGGGCCAACGTCCTGACTTTC. The variable domain in full, with the rest retrieved from reference TRBV11-3 and TRBJ2-6, is EAGVVQSPRYKIIEKKQPVAFWCNPISGHNTLYWYLQNLGQGPELLIRYENEEAVDDSQLPKDRFSAERLKGVDSTLKIQPAELGDSAVYLCASSYFAFTQGDSGANVLTFGAGSRLTVL.

In nucleotides, the CDR3 is TGCGCCAGCAGTCCTGGGGGGCAAAACTACAATGAGCAGTTCTTC. This codes for CASSPGGQNYNEQFF. The chain is built from TRBV10-1 and TRBJ2-1; either TRBD1 or TRBD2 may fit D (6 bases each). The CDR3 totals 15 residues. Trimming took off 5 bases at V and 3 bases at J, with 14 bases between the two ends. The germline V gene has CDR1 WNHNN and CDR2 SYGVQD (reference sequence).

The V and J genes are TRBV30 and TRBJ1-4; D is uncertain. The CDR3 covers 13 residues. Per the germline V gene, CDR1 is GTSNPN and CDR2 is SVGIG (reference sequence). V shed 7 bases and J shed 7 bases, with 16 bases lying between them. The DNA for the CDR3 is TGTGCCTCGGAGACCCTGCGGGGTGAAAAACTGTTTTTT. Translated: CASETLRGEKLFF. The whole variable domain, filled in from reference TRBV30 and TRBJ1-4, reads SQTIHQWPATLVQPVGSPLSLECTVEGTSNPNLYWYRQAAGRGLQLLFYSVGIGQISSEVPQNLSASRPQDRQFILSSKKLLLSDSGFYLCASETLRGEKLFFGSGTQLSVL.

The gene calls are TRBV27 and TRBJ1-1; D possibly corresponds to TRBD1 (6 bases). Germline V gives CDR1 MNHEY, CDR2 SMNVEV (reference sequence). The CDR3 spans 14 residues. V was shortened by 6 bases and J by 3 bases, with 14 bases between the two germline ends. Written as DNA, the CDR3 is TGTGCCAGCAGCTCCAGGGGTTGGGACACTGAAGCTTTCTTT. Translating it yields CASSSRGWDTEAFF.

The chain employs TRBV7-8 and TRBJ2-5; 8 bases match TRBD2. This CDR3 spans 17 amino acids. Germline V gives CDR1 SGHVS, CDR2 FQNEAQ. V dropped 1 base and J dropped 0; count of bases not matched to a gene: 7. CDR3 bases: TGTGCCAGCAGCTTAGATTTCCAAGCGGGGGACCAAGAGACCCAGTACTTC. It is translated as CASSLDFQAGDQETQYF.

This clone was recorded only once. The gene calls are TRBV5-1 and TRBJ1-4; possible D gene TRBD1, 6 bases. Germline lookup yields CDR1 SGHRS and CDR2 YFSETQ. The ends were cut back, 3 bases at V and 4 bases at J, with 10 bases in the middle. The CDR3 covers 14 residues. CDR3 in DNA: TGCGCCAGCAGCTCGGGGGACAATAATGAAAAACTGTTTTTT. This encodes CASSSGDNNEKLFF.

The V call is TRBV4-1, the J call TRBJ2-3; D is uncertain. V was shortened by 6 bases and J by 1 base, with 11 bases between the two germline ends. The germline CDR1 and CDR2 sequences are MGHRA and YSYEKL. The CDR3 loop spans 14 amino acids. CDR3 region: CASSPREGTDTQYF. For the CDR3, the DNA is TGCGCCAGCAGTCCTAGAGAAGGCACAGATACGCAGTATTTT.

The V call is TRBV5-1, the J call TRBJ2-6; D is undetermined. The ends were cut back, 5 bases at V and 0 bases at J, with 9 bases in the middle. The V gene's germline CDR1 is SGHRS and CDR2 YFSETQ. The CDR3 totals 15 residues. The CDR3, as DNA: TGCGCCAGCAGACAGCTAGACTCTGGGGCCAACGTCCTGACTTTC. Protein product: CASRQLDSGANVLTF.

The CDR3 DNA follows: TGTGCCTGGAGTGTACTGCAGGGTGATACTCAGCCCCAGCATTTT. Its translation: CAWSVLQGDTQPQHF. The rearrangement links TRBV30 to TRBJ1-5; D perhaps matches TRBD1 (5 bases). The CDR3 runs to 15 residues. Germline CDR1 is GTSNPN and CDR2 is SVGIG (reference sequence). The germline V and J ends were trimmed by 0 bases and 6 bases, with 15 bases remaining between them.

This rearrangement joins TRBV5-1 to TRBJ2-3; TRBD2 matches at 8 bases. V gave up 4 bases and J gave up 0 bases; unmatched junction bases: 4. This CDR3 is built from 15 residues. Germline V lookup: CDR1 SGHRS, CDR2 YFSETQ. CDR3 sequence (DNA): TGCGCCAGCAGCCGGGTAGCGGGGAGCACAGATACGCAGTATTTT. This translates into CASSRVAGSTDTQYF.

This chain connects TRBV28 to TRBJ1-5; 7 bases align to TRBD1. Losses at the gene ends were 5 bases for V and 6 bases for J; bases not matched to a gene: 4. The CDR3 runs 13 residues. The germline V gene encodes CDR1 MDHEN and CDR2 SYDVKM. CDR3 amino acids: CASSTQGGQPQHF. CDR3 coding DNA: TGTGCCAGCAGTACTCAGGGGGGTCAGCCCCAGCATTTT.

V is TRBV6-5 and J is TRBJ2-1; D is perhaps TRBD1 or TRBD2 (5 bases each). The length of the CDR3 is 15 residues. V lost 10 bases, J lost 5 bases, and 21 bases lay in between. Germline lookup yields CDR1 MNHEY and CDR2 SVGAGI. Written as DNA, the CDR3 is TGTGCCACCAAGATGGGACGGTCACTAAACAATGAGCAGTTCTTC. Its protein is CATKMGRSLNNEQFF.

The chain is built from TRBV7-8 and TRBJ1-6, with D unclear. Germline CDR1 and CDR2: SGHVS and FQNEAQ. The CDR3 runs to 15 residues. V was pared by 5 bases and J by 10 bases, with 18 bases between. The CDR3 spells CASSSNSLLSSPLHF. The CDR3 DNA reads TGTGCCAGCAGCAGCAACAGCCTCCTGAGCTCACCCCTCCACTTT. The full variable domain, in which reference TRBV7-8 and TRBJ1-6 provide the parts outside the CDR3, is GAGVSQSPRYKVAKRGQDVALRCDPISGHVSLFWYQQALGQGPEFLTYFQNEAQLDKSGLPSDRFFAERPEGSVSTLKIQRTQQEDSAVYLCASSSNSLLSSPLHFGNGTRLTVT.

The gene calls are TRBV5-1 and TRBJ2-1; a possible D gene is TRBD2 (5 bases). Deletions cut 1 base from V and 2 bases from J, with 10 bases between. The length of the CDR3 is 15 residues. The V gene's germline CDR1 is SGHRS and CDR2 YFSETQ. CDR3 residues: CASSLRSDTYNEQFF. Written as DNA, the CDR3 is TGCGCCAGCAGCTTGCGTAGCGACACCTACAATGAGCAGTTCTTC.

This chain connects TRBV19 to TRBJ1-2, with TRBD1 as a possible D gene (5 bases). Germline CDR1 and CDR2: LNHDA and SQIVND (reference sequence). The germline V and J ends were trimmed by 9 bases and 7 bases, with 15 bases remaining between them. CDR3 length: 12 amino acids. The CDR3 DNA follows: TGTGCCAGCCTCGGGGGGGTCGGTGGCTACACCTTC. Protein product: CASLGGVGGYTF.

The V gene is TRBV7-2, the J gene TRBJ2-7, with D perhaps TRBD1 (5 bases). Germline V gives CDR1 SGHTA, CDR2 FQGNSA. The V gene lost 0 bases and the J gene lost 3 bases, with 6 bases spanning the gap. The CDR3 is made up of 13 amino acids. The CDR3 sequence: CASSLADIYEQYF. The CDR3 coding sequence is TGTGCCAGCAGCTTAGCGGACATCTACGAGCAGTACTTC. The full variable domain, its missing parts supplied by reference TRBV7-2 and TRBJ2-7, is GAGVSQSPSNKVTEKGKDVELRCDPISGHTALYWYRQSLGQGLEFLIYFQGNSAPDKSGLPSDRFSAERTGGSVSTLTIQRTQQEDSAVYLCASSLADIYEQYFGPGTRLTVT.

The table lists this clone with a count of one. The V and J genes are TRBV5-1 and TRBJ2-7, with D tentatively TRBD2 (6 bases). Trimming shortened V by 0 bases and J by 0 bases, and 10 bases separated the two germline ends. Germline CDR1 and CDR2: SGHRS and YFSETQ. CDR3 length: 15 amino acids. The CDR3 spells CASSLDATSSYEQYF. The CDR3 DNA reads TGCGCCAGCAGCTTGGACGCGACTAGCTCCTACGAGCAGTACTTC.

The chain recombines TRBV2 with TRBJ2-5, with D tentatively TRBD2 (7 bases). V was shortened by 5 bases and J by 2 bases, with 12 bases between the two germline ends. The CDR3 runs 14 residues. The V gene's germline CDR1 is SNHLY and CDR2 FYNNEI. In nucleotides, the CDR3 is TGTGCCAGCAGTCCAGGGAGGGGGCAAGAGACCCAGTACTTC. It encodes CASSPGRGQETQYF.

CDR3 in DNA: TGTGCCAGCAGCGCGACAGGGCTGGGGGAGACCCAGTACTTC. Translated, it gives CASSATGLGETQYF. V usage is TRBV7-9 and J usage is TRBJ2-5, with 7 bases aligning to TRBD1. The length of the CDR3 is 14 residues. Germline V gene sequence: CDR1 SEHNR, CDR2 FQNEAQ (reference sequence). V dropped 5 bases and J dropped 5; count of bases not matched to a gene: 8.

CDR3 amino acids: CASSLLRAGGEGQPQHF. The CDR3 DNA reads as TGTGCCAGCAGTTTATTGAGGGCAGGGGGCGAGGGGCAGCCCCAGCATTTT. The V gene is TRBV28, the J gene TRBJ1-5; 8 bases fit TRBD1. V lost 1 base, J lost 7 bases, and 12 bases stayed unmatched. This CDR3 has 17 residues. Germline assignment: CDR1 MDHEN and CDR2 SYDVKM.

The chain employs TRBV10-3 and TRBJ1-1; D is ambiguous. Germline loops: CDR1 ENHRY, CDR2 SYGVKD. Trimming removed 4 bases at V and 4 bases at J, with 13 bases between. The CDR3 is 14 amino acids. This CDR3 is CAISGPGSATEAFF. CDR3 nucleotides: TGTGCCATCAGTGGGCCCGGATCTGCCACTGAAGCTTTCTTT.

J is TRBJ2-2 and V is TRBV7-9, with TRBD1 identical over 9 bases. The CDR3 totals 13 residues. With 5 bases clipped from V and 6 bases from J, the junction kept 1 base outside the gene matches. CDR1 and CDR2 from the germline V gene are SEHNR and FQNEAQ (reference sequence). In nucleotides, the CDR3 is TGTGCCAGCAGCGGGGACAGGGCCGGGGAGCTGTTTTTT. It is translated as CASSGDRAGELFF.

The V and J genes are TRBV6-5 and TRBJ2-1, with a possible D match to TRBD2 (6 bases). The CDR3 is 13 amino acids. V was clipped by 2 bases and J by 11 bases, with 13 bases between them. Germline CDR1 is MNHEY and CDR2 is SVGAGI. CDR3 coding DNA: TGTGCCAGCAGTTACCGGAACCGGGAGAAGCAGTTCTTC. This encodes CASSYRNREKQFF.

The chain recombines TRBV10-3 with TRBJ2-5, with D perhaps matching TRBD1 (6 bases). There are 13 residues in the CDR3. CDR1 is ENHRY, CDR2 SYGVKD, per germline. V dropped 11 bases and J dropped 2 bases, with 15 bases sitting between them. CDR3 amino acids: CAARPGEQETQYF. The CDR3, as DNA: TGTGCCGCCAGACCAGGGGAACAAGAGACCCAGTACTTC.

The CDR3 coding sequence is TGTGCCAGTACTCGACTAGCGGGGAACACCGGGGAGCTGTTTTTT. It is translated as CASTRLAGNTGELFF. The chain couples TRBV19 to TRBJ2-2; 10 nucleotides match TRBD2. The CDR3 runs to 15 residues. The trim removed 7 bases at V and 1 base at J, leaving 3 bases unmatched. Germline CDR1 is LNHDA and CDR2 is SQIVND (reference sequence).

The V and J genes are TRBV4-1 and TRBJ2-3; 11 bases fit TRBD2. There are 17 residues in the CDR3. V lost 3 bases to trimming and J lost 6 bases; unmatched junction nucleotides: 11. Germline CDR1 reads MGHRA; CDR2 reads YSYEKL. The CDR3 region has the DNA TGCGCCAGCAGCCACCCGGGACTAGCGGTCAGTGTGGATACGCAGTATTTT. As protein: CASSHPGLAVSVDTQYF.

The V gene is TRBV7-6, the J gene TRBJ1-5; D gene unclear. The CDR3 length is 14 residues. CDR1 and CDR2 (germline): SGHVS, FNYEAQ. Trimming stripped 5 bases from V and 2 bases from J, with 10 bases between. The CDR3 region is CASSPSVGNQPQHF. CDR3 nucleotide sequence: TGTGCCAGCAGCCCGTCGGTGGGCAATCAGCCCCAGCATTTT.